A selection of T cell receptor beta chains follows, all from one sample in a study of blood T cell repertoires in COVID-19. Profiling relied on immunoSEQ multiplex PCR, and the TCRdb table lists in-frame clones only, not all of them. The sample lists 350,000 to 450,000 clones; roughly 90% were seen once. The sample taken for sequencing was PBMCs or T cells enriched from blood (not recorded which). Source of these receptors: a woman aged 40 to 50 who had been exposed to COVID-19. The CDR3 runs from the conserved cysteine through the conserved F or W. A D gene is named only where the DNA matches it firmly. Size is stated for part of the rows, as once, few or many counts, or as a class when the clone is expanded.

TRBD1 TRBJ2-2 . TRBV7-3 TGTGCCAGCAGCCGGGACAGGAACACCGGGGAGCTGTTTTTT CASSRDRNTGELFF
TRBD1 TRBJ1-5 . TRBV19 TGTGCCAGTAGAGTCCTAATTCAGGGGGTTGATCAGCCCCAGCATTTT CASRVLIQGVDQPQHF
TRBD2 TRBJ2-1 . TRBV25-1 TGTGCCAGCAGGGGACTAGCGGTCTACAATGAGCAGTTCTTC CASRGLAVYNEQFF
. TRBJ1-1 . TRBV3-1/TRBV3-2 TGTGCCAGCAGTAAGGGGCAGGCAATTGAAGCTTTCTTT CASSKGQAIEAFF
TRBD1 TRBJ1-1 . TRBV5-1 TGCGCCAGCAGCGCCGGGACAGGGGGCGCGGGCACTGAAGCTTTCTTT CASSAGTGGAGTEAFF
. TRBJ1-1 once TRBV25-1 TGTGCCAGCAGCCAGGCCTCGAACACTGAAGCTTTCTTT CASSQASNTEAFF
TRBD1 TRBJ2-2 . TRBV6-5 TGTGCCAGCAGTATACAGGGGGCCCGGGCCGGGGAGCTGTTTTTT CASSIQGARAGELFF
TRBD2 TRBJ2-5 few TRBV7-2 TGTGCCAGCAGCGGGCGCTCGACGGGGACTAGCGGGAACCAAGAGACCCAGTACTTC CASSGRSTGTSGNQETQYF
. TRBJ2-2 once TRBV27 TGTGCCAGCTCCCCCCGGGCCCCCGGGAGGAACACCGGGGAGCTGTTTTTT CASSPRAPGRNTGELFF
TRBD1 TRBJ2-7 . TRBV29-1 TGCAGCGTTTTCACAGGGGGCTGGGACGAGCAGTACTTC CSVFTGGWDEQYF
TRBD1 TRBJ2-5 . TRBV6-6 TGTGCCAGCAGTCGACAGGGGGCAGAGACCCAGTACTTC CASSRQGAETQYF
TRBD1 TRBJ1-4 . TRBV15 TGTGCCACCACCATCCCGACAGGGGGTAATGAAAAACTGTTTTTT CATTIPTGGNEKLFF
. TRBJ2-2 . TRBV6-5 TGTGCCAGCAGTTACCGGGGGGGACAGGGAAACGGGGAGCTGTTTTTT CASSYRGGQGNGELFF
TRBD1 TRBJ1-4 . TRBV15 TGTGCCACCAGCAGAGGGGGACAGGGCGTCGGAAAACTGTTTTTT CATSRGGQGVGKLFF
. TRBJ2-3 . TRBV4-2 TGTGCCAGCAGCCAAGACTTTACAGATACGCAGTATTTT CASSQDFTDTQYF
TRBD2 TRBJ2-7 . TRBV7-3 TGTGCCAGCAGCTTTCAAGCCGGGGGGGCTTCCGAGCAGTACTTC CASSFQAGGASEQYF
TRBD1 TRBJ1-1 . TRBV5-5 TGTGCCAGCAGCTGGGGGCATACAGGGGTCCCTGAAGCTTTCTTT CASSWGHTGVPEAFF
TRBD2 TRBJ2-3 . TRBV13 TGTGCCAGCAGCTTAGGCCCTCTAGCGGGAGGGGCAGATACGCAGTATTTT CASSLGPLAGGADTQYF
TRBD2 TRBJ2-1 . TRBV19 TGTGCCAGTAGTATTTCAGCGGGGGGGCTAAATGAGCAGTTCTTC CASSISAGGLNEQFF
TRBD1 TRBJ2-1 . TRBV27 TGTGCCAGCAGTTTACTCGGGACAGGGCTTTACAATGAGCAGTTCTTC CASSLLGTGLYNEQFF
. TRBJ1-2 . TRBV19 TGTGCCAGTACCAACCCGGGGGGGCCCTATGGCTACACCTTC CASTNPGGPYGYTF
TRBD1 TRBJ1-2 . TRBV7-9 TGTGCCAGCAGCTTAGCAGGGACAGCTTTTATAGGCTACACCTTC CASSLAGTAFIGYTF
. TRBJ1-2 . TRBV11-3 TGTGCCAGCAGCTTCGGGAATTCAGCTAACTATGGCTACACCTTC CASSFGNSANYGYTF
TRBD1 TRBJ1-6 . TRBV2 TGTGCCAGCATTGCCTCCGGGACAGGGGGTAATTCACCCCTCCACTTT CASIASGTGGNSPLHF
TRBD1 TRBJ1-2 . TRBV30 TGTGCCTGGAGTGGAGGGACAGGGGACTCTGGCTACACCTTC CAWSGGTGDSGYTF
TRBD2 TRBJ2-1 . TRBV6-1 TGTGCCAGCAGTGGTCGCCAGACTAGCGGGGGGGCCTCCTACTATGAGCAGTTCTTC CASSGRQTSGGASYYEQFF
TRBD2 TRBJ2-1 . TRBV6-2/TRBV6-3 TGTGCCAGCAGTCCCATAGCGGGGGGGTCAGATGAGCAGTTCTTC CASSPIAGGSDEQFF
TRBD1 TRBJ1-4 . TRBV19 TGTGCCAGTAGGCGTAAGACAGGGGGAAATGAAAAACTGTTTTTT CASRRKTGGNEKLFF
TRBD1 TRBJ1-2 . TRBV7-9 TGTGCCAGCAGCTTAGCCCCTATCAGGGGGATCCATGGCTACACCTTC CASSLAPIRGIHGYTF
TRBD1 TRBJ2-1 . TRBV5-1 TGCGCCAGCAGACCCCTGACAGGGTTCTATGAGCAGTTCTTC CASRPLTGFYEQFF
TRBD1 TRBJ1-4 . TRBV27 TGTGCCAGCAGGGACAGGGTTCTCACTAATGAAAAACTGTTTTTT CASRDRVLTNEKLFF
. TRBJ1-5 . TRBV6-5 TGTGCCAGCAGGAATGAGCGGTATAGCAATCAGCCCCAGCATTTT CASRNERYSNQPQHF
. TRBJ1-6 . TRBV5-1 TGCGCCAGCAGCCCCCGCCCAAACAGCGGGGATTCACCCCTCCACTTT CASSPRPNSGDSPLHF
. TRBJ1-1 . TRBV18 TGTGCCAGCTCACCACCAACAGGTCCGAACACTGAAGCTTTCTTT CASSPPTGPNTEAFF
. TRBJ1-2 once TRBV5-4 TGTGCCAGCAGCTTTGATCTCAGGGAAAGGGGTGGTGGCTACACCTTC CASSFDLRERGGGYTF
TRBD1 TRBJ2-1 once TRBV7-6 TGTGCCAGCAGCATACAGGGGGCCTCCTACAATGAGCAGTTCTTC CASSIQGASYNEQFF
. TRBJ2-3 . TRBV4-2 TGTGCCAGCAGCCAAGACGGGCAGGGGACAGATACGCAGTATTTT CASSQDGQGTDTQYF
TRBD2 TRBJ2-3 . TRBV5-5 TGTGCCAGCAGCCCCCGGGGACTAGCGGCCACAGATACGCAGTATTTT CASSPRGLAATDTQYF
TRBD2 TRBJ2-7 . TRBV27 TGTGCCAGCAGTGAAACTAGCGCAAGCTCCTACGAGCAGTACTTC CASSETSASSYEQYF
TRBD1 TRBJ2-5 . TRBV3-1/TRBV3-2 TGTGCCAGCAGCCCTACGACAGGGGTCGGAGCGAAAGAGACCCAGTACTTC CASSPTTGVGAKETQYF
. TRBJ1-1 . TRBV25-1 TGTGCCAGCAGTGGACTCCCTGGGACAAACACTGAAGCTTTCTTT CASSGLPGTNTEAFF
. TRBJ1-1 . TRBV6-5 TGTGCCAGCAGCCCACCCCGGACAGAAATTTTTGAAGCTTTCTTT CASSPPRTEIFEAFF
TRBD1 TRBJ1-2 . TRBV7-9 TGTGCCAGCAGCTTCCCGGGACAGGGATCCGGCTACACCTTC CASSFPGQGSGYTF
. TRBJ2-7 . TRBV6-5 TGTGCCAGCAGTTCCGTAGTCGGGGACAAGGATTTC CASSSVVGDKDF
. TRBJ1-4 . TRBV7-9 TGTGCCAGCAGCTTAGCCAGGGAAACGACTAATGAAAAACTGTTTTTT CASSLARETTNEKLFF
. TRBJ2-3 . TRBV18 TGTGCCAGCTCACCGTGGGCTAGCACAGATACGCAGTATTTT CASSPWASTDTQYF
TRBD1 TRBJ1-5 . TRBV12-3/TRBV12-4 TGTGCCAGCAGGACAGGGTTAAACCAGCCCCAGCATTTT CASRTGLNQPQHF
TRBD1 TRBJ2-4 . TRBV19 TGTGCCAGTAGTTCACAGGGGTGGGGTACGGACATTCAGTACTTC CASSSQGWGTDIQYF
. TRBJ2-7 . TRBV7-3 TGTGCCAGCAGCCCCGCCCCGGGGGTATTCTACGAGCAGTACTTC CASSPAPGVFYEQYF
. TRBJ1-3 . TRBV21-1 TGTGCCAGCAGCAAAGAGGGGGTACGCTTCTCTGGAAACACCATATATTTT CASSKEGVRFSGNTIYF
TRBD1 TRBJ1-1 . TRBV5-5 TGTGCCAGCAGCTCTCACGGACAGGGGGCGGCTGAAGCTTTCTTT CASSSHGQGAAEAFF
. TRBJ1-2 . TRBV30 TGTGCCTGGAGTAAAGCTGTTGAGGCGGACTACACCTTC CAWSKAVEADYTF
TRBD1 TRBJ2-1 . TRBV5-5 TGTGCCAGCAGCCCGGGACAGGGGGTTTTCAATGAGCAGTTCTTC CASSPGQGVFNEQFF
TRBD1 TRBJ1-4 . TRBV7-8 TGTGCCAGCAGCTTCCAGGGGGTAGTTGAAAAACTGTTTTTT CASSFQGVVEKLFF
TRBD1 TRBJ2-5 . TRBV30 TGTGCCTGGAGTGTAATGACAGGGGGGCGAGAGACCCAGTACTTC CAWSVMTGGRETQYF
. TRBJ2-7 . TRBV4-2 TGTGCCAGCAGCCAAGGGGTAGGGGCCTACGAGCAGTACTTC CASSQGVGAYEQYF
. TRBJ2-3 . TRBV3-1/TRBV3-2 TGTGCCAGCAGCCACTCCCGGGGTCCCTTGGGCACAGATACGCAGTATTTT CASSHSRGPLGTDTQYF
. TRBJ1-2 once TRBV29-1 TGCAGCGTTGAACCTCAGGGGCAATATGGCTACACCTTC CSVEPQGQYGYTF